A selection of T cell receptor beta chains follows, all from one sample in a study of identical twins. TCRdb re-derived calls from the 5' RACE reads in MiXCR, one entry per CDR3 protein. Of under 450,000 distinct CDR3 sequences in the sample, around 20% were seen once. What was sequenced was naive T cells sorted from blood. These receptors were collected from a man aged 45-65 years in good health. CDR3s include the opening cysteine and the closing phenylalanine or tryptophan. D genes are given only for firm matches. Clone size is not always given. Where it is, it says once, few, many or a class for expanded clones.

>NA|NA|TRBJ1-2|TRBV20-1
TGCAGCGCGCGTGATTGGGCTCAGCCGCCCACAGCTAACTATGGCTACACCTTC
CSARDWAQPPTANYGYTF
>NA|TRBD2|TRBJ2-7|TRBV27
TGTGCCAGCAGTTTGGGGGGGTCCGGGGAGCAGTACTTC
CASSLGGSGEQYF
>many|TRBD2|TRBJ2-2|TRBV11-2
TGTGCCAGCAGCTTATCTCAAGCGGGGGCCACCGGGGAGCTGTTTTTT
CASSLSQAGATGELFF
>NA|TRBD1|TRBJ2-1|TRBV7-9
TGTGCCAGCAGCTTTAGCAGGGGGCTATACAATGAGCAGTTCTTC
CASSFSRGLYNEQFF
>NA|NA|TRBJ1-1|TRBV3-1
TGTGCCAGCAGCCAATTAAGGGGTAGCACTGAAGCTTTCTTT
CASSQLRGSTEAFF
>many|NA|TRBJ1-1|TRBV12-3/TRBV12-4
TGTGCCAGCAGTTCCCCGAGTTGGGTAGGGGGGTTGACTGAAGCTTTCTTT
CASSSPSWVGGLTEAFF
>NA|NA|TRBJ1-2|TRBV7-2
TGTGCCAGCAGCTTATACAGAACTAACTATGGCTACACCTTC
CASSLYRTNYGYTF
>NA|NA|TRBJ2-3|TRBV7-6
TGTGCCAGCAGCTTACGGAATTCAGATACGCAGTATTTT
CASSLRNSDTQYF
>NA|NA|TRBJ2-1|TRBV11-2
TGTGCCAGCAGCCTCCGCCCCCCGGACAGCGGGCAGGGAAATGAGCAGTTCTTC
CASSLRPPDSGQGNEQFF
>few|TRBD2|TRBJ2-5|TRBV20-1
TGCAGTGGGAGCGCGGGAGCCCAAGAGACCCAGTACTTC
CSGSAGAQETQYF
>few|NA|TRBJ2-2|TRBV27
TGTGCCAGCAGTTTATTGGGGACCACCGGGGAGCTGTTTTTT
CASSLLGTTGELFF
>many|NA|TRBJ1-2|TRBV6-5
TGTGCCAGCAGTTACCGAGGGGCGCCTAACTATGGCTACACCTTC
CASSYRGAPNYGYTF
>many|TRBD1|TRBJ2-7|TRBV5-1
TGCGCCAGCGCGGACGGGACAGGGGTCTACGAGCAGTACTTC
CASADGTGVYEQYF
>NA|NA|TRBJ2-5|TRBV7-6
TGTGCCAGCAGCTACATCCGCGGGGAGACCCAGTACTTC
CASSYIRGETQYF
>many|NA|TRBJ2-7|TRBV5-1
TGCGCCAGCAGCCAGCAGGGGGGGCGAGAGCAGTACTTC
CASSQQGGREQYF
>many|NA|TRBJ2-2|TRBV12-3/TRBV12-4
TGTGCCAGCAGTCCCTTCACCGGGGAGCTGTTTTTT
CASSPFTGELFF
>NA|NA|TRBJ2-1|TRBV7-3
TGTGCCAGCAGCTTGTTTGGGACCGTATACGGGGGCAATGAGCAGTTCTTC
CASSLFGTVYGGNEQFF
>NA|TRBD1|TRBJ1-6|TRBV18
TGTGCCAGCTCACCTGCTTGGGACAGTTCGAATTCACCCCTCCACTTT
CASSPAWDSSNSPLHF
>NA|NA|TRBJ2-7|TRBV4-2
TGTGCCAGCAGCCAAGATCAAGGGGACACTTTATTCTACGAGCAGTACTTC
CASSQDQGDTLFYEQYF
>few|NA|TRBJ2-3|TRBV6-2/TRBV6-3
TGTGCCAGCACCGACGGCAGGGCCCTCACAGATACGCAGTATTTT
CASTDGRALTDTQYF
>many|TRBD2|TRBJ2-1|TRBV5-1
TGCGCCAGCAGCCACCGGACTAGCGGGGGGGGGAATGAGCAGTTCTTC
CASSHRTSGGGNEQFF
>many|NA|TRBJ2-1|TRBV12-3/TRBV12-4
TGTGCCAGCAGAACTCGGGAGTACAATGAGCAGTTCTTC
CASRTREYNEQFF
>many|TRBD1|TRBJ1-1|TRBV30
TGTGCCTGGAGTGTGGGACAGGGGCGTATGAACACTGAAGCTTTCTTT
CAWSVGQGRMNTEAFF
>few|NA|TRBJ1-5|TRBV30
TGTGCCTGGAGTCTACAGGGCAATCAGCCCCAGCATTTT
CAWSLQGNQPQHF
>NA|NA|TRBJ1-5|TRBV12-3/TRBV12-4
TGTGCCAGTCAAAAGGGGGGGGTTCTGGGAGCCCAGCATTTT
CASQKGGVLGAQHF
>NA|TRBD1|TRBJ2-2|TRBV13
TGTGCCAGCAGCCTTACCGGATGGACAGGGAAGGACACCGGGGAGCTGTTTTTT
CASSLTGWTGKDTGELFF
>many|NA|TRBJ2-7|TRBV4-2
TGTGCCAGCAGCCAAGAGTGGAGACAGAGCTCCTACGAGCAGTACTTC
CASSQEWRQSSYEQYF
>NA|TRBD2|TRBJ2-1|TRBV7-2
TGTGCCAGCAGCCGTAGCGGGGGGCAAACCTACAATGAGCAGTTCTTC
CASSRSGGQTYNEQFF
>NA|NA|TRBJ2-6|TRBV9
TGTGCCAGCTCTCTTTTTGGGGGGCGGTCTGGGGCCAACGTCCTGACTTTC
CASSLFGGRSGANVLTF
>many|TRBD2|TRBJ2-2|TRBV5-1
TGCGCCAGCAGCGCTAGCGGGACGAACACCGGGGAGCTGTTTTTT
CASSASGTNTGELFF
>once|NA|TRBJ2-1|TRBV25-1
TGTGCCAGCAGTGAATCCGGGCAGGGGGGGGGTGAGCAGTTCTTC
CASSESGQGGGEQFF
>many|NA|TRBJ2-6|TRBV11-2
TGTGCCAGCAACTTGCTGGGCCCCGATCCCTATGGGGCCAACGTCCTGACTTTC
CASNLLGPDPYGANVLTF
>NA|NA|TRBJ1-1|TRBV29-1
TGCAGCGGCGAGCCCGGGGCCGGGGAAGCTTTCTTT
CSGEPGAGEAFF
>NA|NA|TRBJ2-7|TRBV13
TGTGCCAGCAGCGTGACAGGAAAAGGCTACGAGCAGTACTTC
CASSVTGKGYEQYF
>NA|TRBD2|TRBJ2-5|TRBV9
TGTGCCAGCAGCTATTCTAGCGGCCAAGAGACCCAGTACTTC
CASSYSSGQETQYF